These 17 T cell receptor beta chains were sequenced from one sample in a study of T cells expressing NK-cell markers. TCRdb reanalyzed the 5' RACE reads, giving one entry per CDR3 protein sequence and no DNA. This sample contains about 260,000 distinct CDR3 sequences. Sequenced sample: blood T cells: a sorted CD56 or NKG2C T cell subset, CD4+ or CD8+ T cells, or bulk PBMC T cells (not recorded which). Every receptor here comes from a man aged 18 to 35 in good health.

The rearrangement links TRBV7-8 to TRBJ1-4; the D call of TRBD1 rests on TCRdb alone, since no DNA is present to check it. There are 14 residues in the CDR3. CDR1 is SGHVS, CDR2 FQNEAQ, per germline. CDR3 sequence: CASSRQGQGEKLFF.

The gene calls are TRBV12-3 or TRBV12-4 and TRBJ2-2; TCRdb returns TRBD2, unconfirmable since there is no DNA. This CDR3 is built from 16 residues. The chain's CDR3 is CASSLRQAGVTGELFF.

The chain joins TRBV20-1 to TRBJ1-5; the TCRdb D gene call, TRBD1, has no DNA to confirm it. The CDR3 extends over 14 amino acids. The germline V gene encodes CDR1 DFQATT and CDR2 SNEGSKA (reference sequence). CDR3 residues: CSANYRGMYQPQHF.

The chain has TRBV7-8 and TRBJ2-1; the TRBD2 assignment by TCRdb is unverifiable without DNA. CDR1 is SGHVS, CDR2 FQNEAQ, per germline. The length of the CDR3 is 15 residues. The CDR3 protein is CASSLIGLASNEQFF.

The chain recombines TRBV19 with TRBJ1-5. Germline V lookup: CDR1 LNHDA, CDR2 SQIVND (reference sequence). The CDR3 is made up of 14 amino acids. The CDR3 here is CASSEVGLNQPQHF.

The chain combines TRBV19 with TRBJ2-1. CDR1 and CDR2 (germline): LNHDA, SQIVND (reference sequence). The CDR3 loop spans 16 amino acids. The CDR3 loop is CASSIVANPIYNEQFF.

CDR3 loop: CASKRDQGQARGPQHF. The chain has TRBV2 and TRBJ1-5; with no DNA, the TCRdb D assignment of TRBD1 cannot be verified. This CDR3 is 16 amino acids long. Germline CDR1 is SNHLY and CDR2 is FYNNEI.

The CDR3: CASSPGGGSPQHF. The V gene is TRBV27, the J gene TRBJ1-5; without DNA, the TCRdb call of TRBD1 cannot be checked. Germline CDR1 is MNHEY and CDR2 is SMNVEV (reference sequence). The CDR3 runs 13 residues.

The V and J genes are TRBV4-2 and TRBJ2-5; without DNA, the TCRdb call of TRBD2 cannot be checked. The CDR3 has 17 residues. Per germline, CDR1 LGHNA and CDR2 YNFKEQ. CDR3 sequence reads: CASSQDLRGGSGETQYF.

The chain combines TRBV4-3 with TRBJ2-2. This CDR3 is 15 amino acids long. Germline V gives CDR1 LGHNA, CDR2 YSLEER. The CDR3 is CASSPTNRNTGELFF.

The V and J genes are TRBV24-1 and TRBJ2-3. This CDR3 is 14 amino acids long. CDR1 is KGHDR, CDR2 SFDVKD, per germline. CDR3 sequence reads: CATSDRSSSDTQYF.

CDR3 in amino acids: CASSPRGGTNEKLFF. The chain joins TRBV12-3 or TRBV12-4 to TRBJ1-4; TCRdb selects TRBD1, and the lack of DNA leaves this call unchecked. The length of the CDR3 is 15 residues.

CDR3 amino acids: CASSYTTSGHSKGSYEQYF. The chain uses TRBV5-1 and TRBJ2-7; checking the TCRdb D call of TRBD2 is not possible without DNA. This CDR3 region has 19 residues. CDR1 is SGHRS and CDR2 is YFSETQ in the germline V gene.

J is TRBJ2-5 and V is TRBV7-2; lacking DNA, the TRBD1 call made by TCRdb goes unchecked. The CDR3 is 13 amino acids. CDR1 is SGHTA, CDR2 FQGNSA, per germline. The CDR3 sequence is CASSPSRDGTQYF.

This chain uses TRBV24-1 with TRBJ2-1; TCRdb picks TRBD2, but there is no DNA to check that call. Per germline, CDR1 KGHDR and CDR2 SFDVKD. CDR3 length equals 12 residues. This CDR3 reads CATSSGYNEQFF.

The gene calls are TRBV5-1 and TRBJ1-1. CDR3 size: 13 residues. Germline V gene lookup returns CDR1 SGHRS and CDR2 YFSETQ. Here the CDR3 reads CASSLGDYTEAFF.

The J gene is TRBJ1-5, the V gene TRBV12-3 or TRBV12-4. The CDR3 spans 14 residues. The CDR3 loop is CASSQTAEAQPQHF.